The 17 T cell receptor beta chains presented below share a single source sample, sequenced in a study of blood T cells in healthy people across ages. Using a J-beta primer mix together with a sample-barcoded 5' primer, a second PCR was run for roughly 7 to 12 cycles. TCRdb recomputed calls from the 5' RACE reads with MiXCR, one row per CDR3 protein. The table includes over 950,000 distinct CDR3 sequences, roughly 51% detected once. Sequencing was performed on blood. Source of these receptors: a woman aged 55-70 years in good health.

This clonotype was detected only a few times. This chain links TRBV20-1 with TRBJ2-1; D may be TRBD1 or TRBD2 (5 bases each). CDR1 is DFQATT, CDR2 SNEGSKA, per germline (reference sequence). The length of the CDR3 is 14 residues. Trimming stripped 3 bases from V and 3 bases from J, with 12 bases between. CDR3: CSASRDQNYNEQFF. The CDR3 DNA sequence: TGCAGTGCTAGCCGGGACCAGAACTACAATGAGCAGTTCTTC.

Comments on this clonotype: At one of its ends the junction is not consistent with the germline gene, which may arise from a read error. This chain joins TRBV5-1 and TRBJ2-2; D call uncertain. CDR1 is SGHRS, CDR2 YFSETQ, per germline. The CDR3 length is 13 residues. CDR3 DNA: TGCGCCAGTCCAGCACAGAACACGGGGGAGCTGTTTTTT. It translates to CASPAQNTGELFF.

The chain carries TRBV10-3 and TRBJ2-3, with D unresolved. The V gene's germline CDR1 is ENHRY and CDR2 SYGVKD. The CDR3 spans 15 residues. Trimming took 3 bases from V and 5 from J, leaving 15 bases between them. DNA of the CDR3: TGTGCCATCAGTGAAAGGGATCCCTCCATAGATACGCAGTATTTT. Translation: CAISERDPSIDTQYF.

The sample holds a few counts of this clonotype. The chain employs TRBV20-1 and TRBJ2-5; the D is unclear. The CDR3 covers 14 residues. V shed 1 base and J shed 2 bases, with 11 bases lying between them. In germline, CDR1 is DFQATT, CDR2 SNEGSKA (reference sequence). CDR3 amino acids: CSARADNRQETQYF. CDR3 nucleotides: TGCAGTGCTAGAGCAGACAATAGACAAGAGACCCAGTACTTC.

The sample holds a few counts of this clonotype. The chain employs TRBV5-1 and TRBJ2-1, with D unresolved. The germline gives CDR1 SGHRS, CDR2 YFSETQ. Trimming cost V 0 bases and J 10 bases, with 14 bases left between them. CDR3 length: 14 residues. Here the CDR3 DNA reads TGCGCCAGCAGCTTGGACAACCGGATAGGCGAGCAGTTCTTC. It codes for CASSLDNRIGEQFF.

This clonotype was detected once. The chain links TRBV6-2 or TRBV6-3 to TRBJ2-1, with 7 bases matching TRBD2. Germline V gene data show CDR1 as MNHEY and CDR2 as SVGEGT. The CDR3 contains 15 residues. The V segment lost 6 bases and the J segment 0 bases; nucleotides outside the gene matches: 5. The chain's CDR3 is CASRDTSASYNEQFF. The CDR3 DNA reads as TGTGCCAGCAGAGATACTAGCGCCTCCTACAATGAGCAGTTCTTC.

As DNA, the CDR3 is TGTGCCAGCAGTCTCCGGGACAGCCGCCGTGGCTACACCTTC. Its translation is CASSLRDSRRGYTF. This chain joins TRBV28 and TRBJ1-2, with 7 bases that match TRBD1. V lost 5 bases to trimming and J lost 7 bases; unmatched junction nucleotides: 10. This CDR3 contains 14 residues. Germline CDR1 and CDR2: MDHEN and SYDVKM.

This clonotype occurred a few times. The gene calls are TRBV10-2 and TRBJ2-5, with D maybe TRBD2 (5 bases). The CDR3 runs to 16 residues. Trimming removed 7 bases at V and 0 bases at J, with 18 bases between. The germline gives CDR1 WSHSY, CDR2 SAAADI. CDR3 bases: TGCGCCAGCAAGGAGGTGACGGTTCCGTACCAAGAGACCCAGTACTTC. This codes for CASKEVTVPYQETQYF.

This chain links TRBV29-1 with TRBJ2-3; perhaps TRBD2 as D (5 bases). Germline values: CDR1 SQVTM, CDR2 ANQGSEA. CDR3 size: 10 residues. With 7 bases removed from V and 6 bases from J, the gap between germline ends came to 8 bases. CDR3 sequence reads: CSGGDDTQYF. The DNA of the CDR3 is TGCAGCGGGGGAGACGATACGCAGTATTTT.

The DNA of the CDR3 is TGTGCCAGCAGCTTGGATGAGCGGCGTCTTCGGGGGCTGTTTTTT. Its protein is CASSLDERRLRGLFF. The V gene is TRBV5-8, the J gene TRBJ2-2; a possible D gene is TRBD2 (5 bases). This CDR3 is built from 15 residues. Germline V gene data show CDR1 as SGHTS and CDR2 as YDEGEE. Trimming removed 0 bases at V and 13 bases at J, with 19 bases between.

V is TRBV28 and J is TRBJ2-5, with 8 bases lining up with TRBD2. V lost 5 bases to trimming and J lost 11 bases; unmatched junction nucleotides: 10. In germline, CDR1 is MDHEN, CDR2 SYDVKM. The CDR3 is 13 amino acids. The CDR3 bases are TGTGCCAGCAGTAAAGCGGGGGTCGGGGAGCAGTACTTC. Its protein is CASSKAGVGEQYF.

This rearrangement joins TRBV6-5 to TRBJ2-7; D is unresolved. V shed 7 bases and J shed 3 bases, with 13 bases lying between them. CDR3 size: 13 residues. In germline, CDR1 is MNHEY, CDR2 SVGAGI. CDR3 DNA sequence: TGTGCCAGCATCCAGACCTTAGGCTACGAGCAGTACTTC. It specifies CASIQTLGYEQYF.

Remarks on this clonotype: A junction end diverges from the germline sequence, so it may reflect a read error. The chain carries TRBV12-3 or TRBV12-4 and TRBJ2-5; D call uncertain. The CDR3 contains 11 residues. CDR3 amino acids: CTSSLQETQYF. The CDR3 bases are TGTACCAGCAGCCTCCAAGAGACCCAGTACTTC.

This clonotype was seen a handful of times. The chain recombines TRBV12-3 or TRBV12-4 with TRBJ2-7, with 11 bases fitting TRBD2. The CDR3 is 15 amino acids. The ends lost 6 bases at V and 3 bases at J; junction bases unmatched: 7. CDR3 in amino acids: CASRDRGTSGYEQYF. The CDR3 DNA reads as TGTGCCAGCAGGGATAGGGGGACTAGCGGCTACGAGCAGTACTTC.

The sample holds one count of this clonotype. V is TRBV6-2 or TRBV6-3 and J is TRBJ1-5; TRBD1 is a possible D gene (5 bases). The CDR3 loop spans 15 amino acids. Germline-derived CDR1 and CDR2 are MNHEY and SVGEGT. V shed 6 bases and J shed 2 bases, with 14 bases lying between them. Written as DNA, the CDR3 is TGTGCCAGCAGAGCAGGGTACCGTGGCAATCAGCCCCAGCATTTT. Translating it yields CASRAGYRGNQPQHF.

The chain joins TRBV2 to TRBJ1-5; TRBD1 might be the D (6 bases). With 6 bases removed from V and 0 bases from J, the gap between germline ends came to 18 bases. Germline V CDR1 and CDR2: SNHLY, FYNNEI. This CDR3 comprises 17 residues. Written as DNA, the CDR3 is TGTGCCAGCAGCCGGGACAAGCGACGATATAGCAATCAGCCCCAGCATTTT. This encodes CASSRDKRRYSNQPQHF.

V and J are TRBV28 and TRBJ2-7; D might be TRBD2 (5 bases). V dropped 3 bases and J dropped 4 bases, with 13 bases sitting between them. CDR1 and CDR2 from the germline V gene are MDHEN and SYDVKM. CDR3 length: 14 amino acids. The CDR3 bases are TGTGCCAGCAGTTTTAATAGCGAGTTTTACGAGCAGTACTTC. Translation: CASSFNSEFYEQYF.